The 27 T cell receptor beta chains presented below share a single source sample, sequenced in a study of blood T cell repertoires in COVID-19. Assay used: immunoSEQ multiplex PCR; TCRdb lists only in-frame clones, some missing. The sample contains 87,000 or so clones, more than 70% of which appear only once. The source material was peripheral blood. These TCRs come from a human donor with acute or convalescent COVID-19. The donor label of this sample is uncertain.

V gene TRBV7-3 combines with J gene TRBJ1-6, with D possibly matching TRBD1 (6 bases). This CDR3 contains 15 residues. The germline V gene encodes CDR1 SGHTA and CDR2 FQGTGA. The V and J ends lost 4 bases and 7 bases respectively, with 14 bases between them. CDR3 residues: CASSWSSDRNSPLHF. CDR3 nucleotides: TGTGCCAGCAGCTGGAGCAGCGACAGGAATTCACCCCTCCACTTT.

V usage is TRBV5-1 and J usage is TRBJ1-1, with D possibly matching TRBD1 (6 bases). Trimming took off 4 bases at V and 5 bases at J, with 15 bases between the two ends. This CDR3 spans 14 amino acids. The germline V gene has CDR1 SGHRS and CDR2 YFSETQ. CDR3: CASSGTIGGTEAFF. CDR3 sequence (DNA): TGCGCCAGCAGCGGGACAATAGGGGGAACTGAAGCTTTCTTT. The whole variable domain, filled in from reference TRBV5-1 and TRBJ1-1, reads KAGVTQTPRYLIKTRGQQVTLSCSPISGHRSVSWYQQTPGQGLQFLFEYFSETQRNKGNFPGRFSGRQFSNSRSEMNVSTLELGDSALYLCASSGTIGGTEAFFGQGTRLTVV.

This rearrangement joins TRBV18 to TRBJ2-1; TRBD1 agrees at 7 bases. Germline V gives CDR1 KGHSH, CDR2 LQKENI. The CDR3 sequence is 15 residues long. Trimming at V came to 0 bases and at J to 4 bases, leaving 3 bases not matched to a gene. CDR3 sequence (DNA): TGTGCCAGCTCACCACCGGGACAGTATTACAATGAGCAGTTCTTC. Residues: CASSPPGQYYNEQFF.

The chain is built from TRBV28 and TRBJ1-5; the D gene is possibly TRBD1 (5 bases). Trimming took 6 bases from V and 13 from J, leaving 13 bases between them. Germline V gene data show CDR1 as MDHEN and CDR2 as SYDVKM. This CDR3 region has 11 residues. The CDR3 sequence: CASSYQGPQHF. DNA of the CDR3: TGTGCCAGCAGCTATCAGGGTCCTCAGCATTTT.

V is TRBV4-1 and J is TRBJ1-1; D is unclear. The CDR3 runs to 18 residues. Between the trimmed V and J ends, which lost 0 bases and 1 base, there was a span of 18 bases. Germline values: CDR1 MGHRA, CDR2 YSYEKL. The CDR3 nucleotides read TGCGCCAGCAGCCAAGAAAGAGGACGGACTGGCGGGAACACTGAAGCTTTCTTT. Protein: CASSQERGRTGGNTEAFF.

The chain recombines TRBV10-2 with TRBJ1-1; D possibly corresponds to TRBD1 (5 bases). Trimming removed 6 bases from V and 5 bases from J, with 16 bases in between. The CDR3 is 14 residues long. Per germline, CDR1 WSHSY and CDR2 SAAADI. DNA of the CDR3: TGCGCCAGCAGAGATCAGGGTGGAGGGACTGAAGCTTTCTTT. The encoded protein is CASRDQGGGTEAFF.

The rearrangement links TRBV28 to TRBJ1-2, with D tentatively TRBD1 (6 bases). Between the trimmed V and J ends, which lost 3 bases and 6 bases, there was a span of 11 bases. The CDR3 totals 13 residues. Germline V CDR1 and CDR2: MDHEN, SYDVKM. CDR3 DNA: TGTGCCAGCAGTTTGACAGGCCCAGATGGCTACACCTTC. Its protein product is CASSLTGPDGYTF.

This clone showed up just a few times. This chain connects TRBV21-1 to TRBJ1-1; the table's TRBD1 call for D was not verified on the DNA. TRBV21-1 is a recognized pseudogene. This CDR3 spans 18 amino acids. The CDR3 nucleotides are TGTGCCAGCAGCAAACTGGTTAGGACCCCAAGGGGGAACACTGAAGCTTTCTTT. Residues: CASSKLVRTPRGNTEAFF.

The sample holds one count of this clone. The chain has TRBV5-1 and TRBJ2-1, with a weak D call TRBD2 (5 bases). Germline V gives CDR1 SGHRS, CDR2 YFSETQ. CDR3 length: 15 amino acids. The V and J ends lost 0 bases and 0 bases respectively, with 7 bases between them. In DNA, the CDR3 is TGCGCCAGCAGCTTGGAAGGGAGCTCCTACAATGAGCAGTTCTTC. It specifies CASSLEGSSYNEQFF.

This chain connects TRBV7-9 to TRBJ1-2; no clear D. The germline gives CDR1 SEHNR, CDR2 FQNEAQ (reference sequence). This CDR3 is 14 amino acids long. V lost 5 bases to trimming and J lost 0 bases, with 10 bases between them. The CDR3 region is CASSVYPSNYGYTF. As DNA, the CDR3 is TGTGCCAGCAGCGTATATCCCTCTAACTATGGCTACACCTTC.

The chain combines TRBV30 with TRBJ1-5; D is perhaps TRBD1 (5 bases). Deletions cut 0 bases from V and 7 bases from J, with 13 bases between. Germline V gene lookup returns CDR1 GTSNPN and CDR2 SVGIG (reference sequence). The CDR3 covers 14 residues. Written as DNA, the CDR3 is TGTGCCTGGAGTGTAAGGGGCAGCGTCCAGCCCCAGCATTTT. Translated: CAWSVRGSVQPQHF.

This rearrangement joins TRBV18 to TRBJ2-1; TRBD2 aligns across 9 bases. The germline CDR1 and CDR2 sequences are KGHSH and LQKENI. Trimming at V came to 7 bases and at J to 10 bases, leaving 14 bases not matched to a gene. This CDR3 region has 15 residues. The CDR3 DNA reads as TGTGCCAGCTACACCGGCCTAGCGGGGTTCTGGGAGCAGTTCTTC. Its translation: CASYTGLAGFWEQFF.

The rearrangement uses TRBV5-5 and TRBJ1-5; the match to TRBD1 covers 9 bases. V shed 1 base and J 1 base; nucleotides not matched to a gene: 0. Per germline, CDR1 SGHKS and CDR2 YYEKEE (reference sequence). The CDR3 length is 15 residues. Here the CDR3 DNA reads TGTGCCAGCAGCTTGACAGGGGGCAGCAATCAGCCCCAGCATTTT. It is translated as CASSLTGGSNQPQHF.

The CDR3 spells CASSLRTGGNQPQHF. The CDR3 DNA reads TGTGCCAGCAGCCTGCGGACAGGGGGCAATCAGCCCCAGCATTTT. This chain joins TRBV5-6 and TRBJ1-5; the match to TRBD1 covers 9 bases. The CDR3 is 15 amino acids. Looked up from germline, CDR1 is SGHDT and CDR2 is YYEEEE. With V trimmed by 4 bases and J by 2 bases, 4 bases remained unmatched.

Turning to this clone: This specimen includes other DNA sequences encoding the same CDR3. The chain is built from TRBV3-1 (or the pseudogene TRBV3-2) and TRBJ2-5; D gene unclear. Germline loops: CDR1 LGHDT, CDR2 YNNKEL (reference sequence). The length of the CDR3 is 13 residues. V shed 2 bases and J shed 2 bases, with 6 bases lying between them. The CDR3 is CASSQREQETQYF. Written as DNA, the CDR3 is TGTGCCAGCAGCCAAAGAGAACAAGAGACCCAGTACTTC.

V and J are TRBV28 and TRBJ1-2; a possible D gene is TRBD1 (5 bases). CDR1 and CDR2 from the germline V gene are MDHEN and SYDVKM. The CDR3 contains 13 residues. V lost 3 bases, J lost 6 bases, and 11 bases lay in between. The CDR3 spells CASSFSRVNGYTF. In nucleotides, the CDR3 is TGTGCCAGCAGTTTCTCCAGGGTGAATGGCTACACCTTC.

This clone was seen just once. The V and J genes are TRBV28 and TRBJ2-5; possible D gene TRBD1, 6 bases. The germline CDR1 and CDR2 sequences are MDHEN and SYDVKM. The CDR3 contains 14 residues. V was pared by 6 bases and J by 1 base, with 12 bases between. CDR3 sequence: CASSRDNFQETQYF. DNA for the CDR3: TGTGCCAGCAGCCGGGACAACTTCCAAGAGACCCAGTACTTC.

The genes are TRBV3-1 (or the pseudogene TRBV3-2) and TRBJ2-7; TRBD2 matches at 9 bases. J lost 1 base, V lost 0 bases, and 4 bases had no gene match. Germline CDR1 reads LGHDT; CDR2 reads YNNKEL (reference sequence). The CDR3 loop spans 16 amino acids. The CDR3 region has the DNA TGTGCCAGCAGCCAAGATCCAACTAGCGGGTCCTACGAGCAGTACTTC. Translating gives CASSQDPTSGSYEQYF.

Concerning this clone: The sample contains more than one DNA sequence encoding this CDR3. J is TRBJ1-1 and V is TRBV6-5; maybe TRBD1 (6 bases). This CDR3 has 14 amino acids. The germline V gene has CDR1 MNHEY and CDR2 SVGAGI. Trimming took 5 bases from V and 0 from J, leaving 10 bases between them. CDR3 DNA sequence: TGTGCCAGCAGTCTAGACAGGATGAACACTGAAGCTTTCTTT. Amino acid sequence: CASSLDRMNTEAFF.

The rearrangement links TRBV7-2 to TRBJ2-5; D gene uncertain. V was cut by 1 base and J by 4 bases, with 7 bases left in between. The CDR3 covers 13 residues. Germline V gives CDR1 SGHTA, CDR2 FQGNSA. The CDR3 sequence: CASSLVVGETQYF. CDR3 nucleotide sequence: TGTGCCAGCAGCTTAGTAGTTGGAGAGACCCAGTACTTC.

CDR3 amino acids: CASSLGEVRNSPLHF. The CDR3 DNA reads TGTGCCAGCAGTTTGGGAGAGGTGAGAAATTCACCCCTCCACTTT. The chain uses TRBV6-5 and TRBJ1-6; D ambiguous. The V end was cut by 4 bases, the J end by 7 bases, with 14 bases between. The length of the CDR3 is 15 residues. Germline CDR1 and CDR2: MNHEY and SVGAGI.

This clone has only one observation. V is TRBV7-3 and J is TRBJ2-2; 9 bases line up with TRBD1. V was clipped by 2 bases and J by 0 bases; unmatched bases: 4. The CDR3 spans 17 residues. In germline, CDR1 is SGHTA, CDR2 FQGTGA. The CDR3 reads CASSLATGGPNTGELFF. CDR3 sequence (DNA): TGTGCCAGCAGCTTAGCCACAGGGGGCCCGAACACCGGGGAGCTGTTTTTT.

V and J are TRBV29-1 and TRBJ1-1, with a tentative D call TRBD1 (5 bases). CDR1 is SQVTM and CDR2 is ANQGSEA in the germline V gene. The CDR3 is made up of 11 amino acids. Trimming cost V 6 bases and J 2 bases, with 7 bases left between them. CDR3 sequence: CSVTVNTEAFF. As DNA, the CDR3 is TGCAGCGTGACAGTAAACACTGAAGCTTTCTTT. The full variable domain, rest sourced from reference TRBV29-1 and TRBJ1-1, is SAVISQKPSRDICQRGTSLTIQCQVDSQVTMMFWYRQQPGQSLTLIATANQGSEATYESGFVIDKFPISRPNLTFSTLTVSNMSPEDSSIYLCSVTVNTEAFFGQGTRLTVV.

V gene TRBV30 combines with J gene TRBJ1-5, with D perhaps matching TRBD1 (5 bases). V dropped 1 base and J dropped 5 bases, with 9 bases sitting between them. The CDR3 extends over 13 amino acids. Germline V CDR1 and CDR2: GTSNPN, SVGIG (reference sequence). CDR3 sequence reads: CAWSARGYQPQHF. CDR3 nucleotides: TGTGCCTGGAGTGCGCGGGGCTATCAGCCCCAGCATTTT.

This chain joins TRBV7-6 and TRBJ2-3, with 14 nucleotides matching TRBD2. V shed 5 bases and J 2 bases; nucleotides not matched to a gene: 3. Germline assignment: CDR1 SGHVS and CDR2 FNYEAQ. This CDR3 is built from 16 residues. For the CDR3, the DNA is TGTGCCAGCAGCCGACTAGCGGGGGGGCTCACAGATACGCAGTATTTT. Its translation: CASSRLAGGLTDTQYF.

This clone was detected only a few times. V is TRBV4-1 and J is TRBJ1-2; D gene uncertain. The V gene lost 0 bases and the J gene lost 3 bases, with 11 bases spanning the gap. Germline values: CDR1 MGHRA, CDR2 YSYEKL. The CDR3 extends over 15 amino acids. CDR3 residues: CASSQDGGRDYGYTF. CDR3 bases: TGCGCCAGCAGCCAAGATGGAGGGAGAGACTATGGCTACACCTTC.

CDR3 DNA: TGTGCCAGCAGCTCTCCCAGGGAATCTGGAAACACCATATATTTT. This translates into CASSSPRESGNTIYF. J is TRBJ1-3 and V is TRBV11-3; possible D gene TRBD1, 5 bases. V was trimmed by 4 bases and J by 1 base, leaving 11 bases between them. The germline CDR1 and CDR2 sequences are SGHNT and YENEEA. The CDR3 length is 15 residues.